This passage covers 31 T cell receptor beta chains from one sample sequenced in a study of regulatory T cells in long-lasting Graves disease. Through Arm-PCR of CDR3 regions and iRepertoire HTBI primers, TCR beta libraries were built. MiXCR, run by TCRdb on the multiplex PCR reads, gives a single entry per CDR3 protein. The sample holds about half a million distinct CDR3 sequences; about 11% are singletons and the top ten take around 9.3%. Time point meaning: newly diagnosed GD, antithyroid drugs for less than 3 months. RNA from PBMCs was the source of the TCR library. This sample was shared with a second study, whose subject was T cells in Graves' hyperthyroidism and ophthalmopathy.

Sequenced here: peripheral blood mononuclear cells (PBMCs), sampled at new diagnosis, from a patient treated with antithyroid drugs. The receptors here all came from a woman in her twenties or thirties with Graves disease.

About this clonotype itself: A far larger clone is a single base away, which makes a read error likely. The chain has TRBV12-3 or TRBV12-4 and TRBJ2-4; no clear D gene. The CDR3 sequence is 12 residues long. V was trimmed by 5 bases and J by 13 bases, leaving 15 bases between them. Here the CDR3 DNA reads TGTGCCAGCAGTCTCCCCACGAGTGAGCAGTACTTC. Translating it yields CASSLPTSEQYF.

This clonotype was detected only once. The chain employs TRBV19 and TRBJ1-2; 7 bases match TRBD1. Germline V gene sequence: CDR1 LNHDA, CDR2 SQIVND (reference sequence). The V and J ends lost 6 bases and 4 bases, in that order; junction bases with no gene match: 5. This CDR3 has 13 amino acids. In DNA, the CDR3 is TGTGCCAGTAGCCGACAGGGACCCTATGGCTACACCTTC. Translated: CASSRQGPYGYTF.

This clonotype appeared many times. The chain employs TRBV2 and TRBJ1-5; D gene unclear. Germline V gives CDR1 SNHLY, CDR2 FYNNEI. The CDR3 runs to 13 residues. With 6 bases removed from V and 6 bases from J, the gap between germline ends came to 12 bases. CDR3 coding DNA: TGTGCCAGCAGATCCGGGGAGGGTCAGCCCCAGCATTTT. Translating gives CASRSGEGQPQHF.

This clonotype was observed many times. This chain joins TRBV11-2 and TRBJ2-7; TRBD1 agrees at 7 bases. Germline V gene lookup returns CDR1 SGHAT and CDR2 FQNNGV. The CDR3 spans 12 residues. The J segment lost 5 bases and the V segment lost 6 bases, leaving 4 bases of the junction unmatched. CDR3 DNA sequence: TGTGCCAGCAGGGGGGACAGCGACGAGCAGTACTTC. This encodes CASRGDSDEQYF.

The chain employs TRBV5-1 and TRBJ2-1, with D perhaps matching TRBD1 (6 bases). Germline V lookup: CDR1 SGHRS, CDR2 YFSETQ. Trimming took 0 bases from V and 6 from J, leaving 10 bases between them. The length of the CDR3 is 14 residues. The CDR3 here is CASSLARGGNEQFF. CDR3 bases: TGCGCCAGCAGCTTGGCCAGAGGGGGCAATGAGCAGTTCTTC.

The chain couples TRBV4-1 to TRBJ2-2, with 10 bases that match TRBD1. Germline CDR1 reads MGHRA; CDR2 reads YSYEKL. V lost 2 bases to trimming and J lost 6 bases; unmatched junction nucleotides: 6. The CDR3 sequence is 16 residues long. The CDR3 sequence: CASSQTRDRGSGELFF. As DNA, the CDR3 is TGCGCCAGCAGCCAAACCCGGGACAGGGGATCCGGGGAGCTGTTTTTT.

Many counts were recorded for this clonotype. V and J are TRBV2 and TRBJ2-7; D remains ambiguous. Trimming cost V 0 bases and J 0 bases, with 6 bases left between them. The CDR3 is 14 residues long. Per the germline V gene, CDR1 is SNHLY and CDR2 is FYNNEI. Written as DNA, the CDR3 is TGTGCCAGCAGTGAAGCGGGTAGCTCCTACGAGCAGTACTTC. Amino acid sequence: CASSEAGSSYEQYF.

This clonotype has ten or more counts. The chain employs TRBV6-1 and TRBJ2-1; TRBD2 agrees at 9 bases. CDR3 length equals 15 residues. Germline lookup yields CDR1 MNHNS and CDR2 SASEGT. V lost 6 bases and J lost 3; bases outside the gene matches: 6. Here the CDR3 DNA reads TGTGCCAGCAGAAGACTAGCGGCAATCTACAATGAGCAGTTCTTC. This sequence encodes CASRRLAAIYNEQFF.

J is TRBJ2-4 and V is TRBV7-2; perhaps D is TRBD1 or TRBD2 (5 bases each). The CDR3 extends over 12 amino acids. CDR1 SGHTA and CDR2 FQGNSA come from the germline V gene. V was cut by 1 base and J by 9 bases, with 7 bases left in between. CDR3 bases: TGTGCCAGCAGCTTAGTCGGGGCCATTCAGTACTTC. Its translation is CASSLVGAIQYF. The entire variable domain, with the rest obtained from reference TRBV7-2 and TRBJ2-4, is as follows: GAGVSQSPSNKVTEKGKDVELRCDPISGHTALYWYRQSLGQGLEFLIYFQGNSAPDKSGLPSDRFSAERTGGSVSTLTIQRTQQEDSAVYLCASSLVGAIQYFGAGTRLSVL.

Regarding this clonotype: A much larger clone lies a single base off, so this may be a read error. This chain joins TRBV2 and TRBJ2-5, with D tentatively TRBD1 or TRBD2 (5 bases each). The CDR3 contains 13 residues. Trimming removed 8 bases at V and 5 bases at J, with 15 bases between. Germline assignment: CDR1 SNHLY and CDR2 FYNNEI. CDR3 sequence reads: CASGRGRLETQYF. DNA of the CDR3: TGTGCCAGCGGAAGGGGACGGCTGGAGACCCAGTACTTC.

CDR3 sequence reads: CASSQVSRAYEQYF. Here the CDR3 DNA reads TGTGCCAGCAGCCAAGTTTCCAGGGCCTACGAGCAGTACTTC. The chain links TRBV14 to TRBJ2-7, with D possibly TRBD1 on 5 matching bases. Germline CDR1 reads SGHDN; CDR2 reads FVKESK. V lost 1 base, J lost 2 bases, and 9 bases lay in between. This CDR3 has 14 amino acids. Drawing the rest from reference TRBV14 and TRBJ2-7, the complete variable domain is EAGVTQFPSHSVIEKGQTVTLRCDPISGHDNLYWYRRVMGKEIKFLLHFVKESKQDESGMPNNRFLAERTGGTYSTLKVQPAELEDSGVYFCASSQVSRAYEQYFGPGTRLTVT.

This clonotype was found a few times. The chain links TRBV25-1 to TRBJ2-3; no reliable D call. Germline loops: CDR1 MGHDK, CDR2 SYGVNS. This CDR3 has 13 residues. V shed 2 bases and J shed 4 bases, with 7 bases lying between them. CDR3 DNA: TGTGCCAGCAGTGAAGGGCAGTCAGATACGCAGTATTTT. This sequence encodes CASSEGQSDTQYF. The full variable domain, completed using reference TRBV25-1 and TRBJ2-3, is EADIYQTPRYLVIGTGKKITLECSQTMGHDKMYWYQQDPGMELHLIHYSYGVNSTEKGDLSSESTVSRIRTEHFPLTLESARPSHTSQYLCASSEGQSDTQYFGPGTRLTVL.

This clonotype was detected ten times or more. V is TRBV6-5 and J is TRBJ2-1; TRBD2 might be the D (6 bases). Trimming stripped 2 bases from V and 8 bases from J, with 19 bases between. CDR1 is MNHEY and CDR2 is SVGAGI in the germline V gene. CDR3 length: 16 amino acids. The CDR3: CASSYQVVGSSYEQFF. The CDR3, as DNA: TGTGCCAGCAGTTACCAAGTAGTCGGGAGTAGCTATGAGCAGTTCTTC.

The table lists this clonotype with many counts. The chain employs TRBV20-1 and TRBJ2-7, with D maybe TRBD1 (6 bases). CDR3 size: 14 residues. Trimming left V 4 bases short and J 3 bases short, with 16 bases between. In germline, CDR1 is DFQATT, CDR2 SNEGSKA (reference sequence). CDR3 residues: CSAIRDMVNYEQYF. CDR3 bases: TGCAGTGCTATTCGGGACATGGTGAACTACGAGCAGTACTTC.

This clonotype has more than one count but fewer than ten. The CDR3 loop reads CATHSFTGSSYEQYF. CDR3 in DNA: TGTGCGACACACTCTTTTACAGGTTCCTCCTACGAGCAGTACTTC. The chain uses TRBV28 and TRBJ2-7; D perhaps matches TRBD1 (5 bases). The CDR3 covers 15 residues. Looked up from germline, CDR1 is MDHEN and CDR2 is SYDVKM. The entire variable domain, with the rest obtained from reference TRBV28 and TRBJ2-7, is as follows: DVKVTQSSRYLVKRTGEKVFLECVQDMDHENMFWYRQDPGLGLRLIYFSYDVKMKEKGDIPEGYSVSREKKERFSLILESASTNQTSMYLCATHSFTGSSYEQYFGPGTRLTVT.

This clonotype was counted many times. The chain links TRBV13 to TRBJ1-1, with D maybe TRBD1 (6 bases). Germline lookup yields CDR1 PRHDT and CDR2 FYEKMQ (reference sequence). Deletions cut 1 base from V and 10 bases from J, with 16 bases between. This CDR3 has 14 amino acids. The CDR3 bases are TGTGCCAGCAGCTTAGTGGGGGGGCCAAACCCAGCTTTCTTT. This codes for CASSLVGGPNPAFF.

The sample holds many counts of this clonotype. V gene TRBV20-1 combines with J gene TRBJ2-7, with D uncertain. The CDR3 length is 11 residues. Trimming took 3 bases from V and 10 from J, leaving 13 bases between them. The V gene's germline CDR1 is DFQATT and CDR2 SNEGSKA (reference sequence). The CDR3: CSASDRAVQYF. In DNA form, the CDR3 reads TGCAGTGCTAGTGATAGGGCGGTCCAGTACTTC.

This clonotype was recorded many times. The chain couples TRBV11-2 to TRBJ2-7; TRBD2 agrees at 8 bases. Losses at the gene ends were 6 bases for V and 7 bases for J; bases not matched to a gene: 17. In germline, CDR1 is SGHAT, CDR2 FQNNGV. The CDR3 extends over 16 amino acids. CDR3 loop: CASRPTASGQMGEQYF. CDR3 DNA sequence: TGTGCCAGCAGGCCAACGGCTAGCGGGCAGATGGGGGAGCAGTACTTC. Variable domain in full (rest from reference TRBV11-2 and TRBJ2-7): EAGVAQSPRYKIIEKRQSVAFWCNPISGHATLYWYQQILGQGPKLLIQFQNNGVVDDSQLPKDRFSAERLKGVDSTLKIQPAKLEDSAVYLCASRPTASGQMGEQYFGPGTRLTVT.

This chain connects TRBV4-1 to TRBJ1-6; D is unresolved. Germline V gene sequence: CDR1 MGHRA, CDR2 YSYEKL. Trimming removed 3 bases from V and 7 bases from J, with 19 bases in between. This CDR3 spans 17 amino acids. The CDR3 DNA is TGCGCCAGCAGCCACGCCCCTAGTGGGCCCCGGAATTCACCCCTCCACTTT. Its protein product is CASSHAPSGPRNSPLHF.

This clonotype was counted many times. The chain couples TRBV5-1 to TRBJ1-2; a weak D match, TRBD1 (6 bases). This CDR3 has 14 residues. V lost 4 bases and J lost 3, with 13 bases in between. Per the germline V gene, CDR1 is SGHRS and CDR2 is YFSETQ. This chain's CDR3 is CASSREGGDYGYTF. The CDR3 nucleotides read TGCGCCAGCAGCCGTGAAGGGGGGGACTATGGCTACACCTTC.

Only a few counts were recorded for this clonotype. The rearrangement joins TRBV10-1 to TRBJ2-3; 7 bases align to TRBD1. This CDR3 has 14 amino acids. V lost 4 bases and J lost 3; bases outside the gene matches: 4. Germline V lookup: CDR1 WNHNN, CDR2 SYGVQD (reference sequence). CDR3 in amino acids: CASSGQGNTDTQYF. CDR3 DNA: TGCGCCAGCAGTGGACAGGGAAATACAGATACGCAGTATTTT.

The CDR3 nucleotides are TGTGCCAGCAGTTTCAACCGGGGGACCGGGGAGCTGTTTTTT. Amino acid sequence: CASSFNRGTGELFF. The V gene is TRBV27, the J gene TRBJ2-2; a possible D gene is TRBD2 (6 bases). The CDR3 covers 14 residues. Trimming pared 3 bases from V and 5 bases from J, leaving 10 bases between. Germline V gene data show CDR1 as MNHEY and CDR2 as SMNVEV (reference sequence).

This clonotype was counted between two and nine times. The chain uses TRBV6-1 and TRBJ2-1, with D perhaps matching TRBD2 (5 bases). The V gene's germline CDR1 is MNHNS and CDR2 SASEGT. This CDR3 spans 13 amino acids. V lost 4 bases to trimming and J lost 3 bases, with 7 bases between them. The CDR3 region has the DNA TGTGCCAGCAGTGTTCGGGGCTACAATGAGCAGTTCTTC. It yields the protein CASSVRGYNEQFF.

The chain joins TRBV5-5 to TRBJ1-2; unclear D gene. Looked up from germline, CDR1 is SGHKS and CDR2 is YYEKEE (reference sequence). The CDR3 runs 18 residues. The ends were cut back, 4 bases at V and 6 bases at J, with 28 bases in the middle. DNA of the CDR3: TGTGCCAGCAGCCAGAGCAGTGCCCTTTTTTTATCTGATCATGGCTACACCTTC. Protein: CASSQSSALFLSDHGYTF.

V usage is TRBV13 and J usage is TRBJ2-1, with 15 bases identical to TRBD2. Looked up from germline, CDR1 is PRHDT and CDR2 is FYEKMQ (reference sequence). There are 15 residues in the CDR3. V lost 5 bases to trimming and J lost 9 bases; unmatched junction nucleotides: 5. The CDR3 coding sequence is TGTGCCAGCAGCCCCGGGACTAGCGGGAGGAGTGAGCAGTTCTTC. Its translation is CASSPGTSGRSEQFF.

This clonotype was detected many times. V gene TRBV6-2 or TRBV6-3 combines with J gene TRBJ2-5, with a possible D match to TRBD2 (6 bases). Trimming left V 8 bases short and J 2 bases short, with 15 bases between. In germline, CDR1 is MNHEY, CDR2 SVGEGT. CDR3 length: 14 residues. The CDR3 spells CASRERGPQETQYF. CDR3 DNA: TGTGCCAGCCGGGAGAGGGGCCCGCAAGAGACCCAGTACTTC.

This clonotype was seen many times. The gene calls are TRBV29-1 and TRBJ2-5; 8 bases align to TRBD2. Trimming removed 6 bases from V and 4 bases from J; junction bases left unmatched: 7. Germline V gives CDR1 SQVTM, CDR2 ANQGSEA. The CDR3 spans 13 residues. This CDR3 reads CSVGISGRETQYF. CDR3 sequence (DNA): TGCAGCGTCGGTATAAGCGGGAGAGAGACCCAGTACTTC.

This clonotype has at least ten counts. The V call is TRBV12-3 or TRBV12-4, the J call TRBJ2-3; possible D gene TRBD2, 6 bases. V lost 3 bases, J lost 3 bases, and 16 bases lay in between. This CDR3 has 16 amino acids. The CDR3 region is CASSFVVSSVTDTQYF. CDR3 nucleotide sequence: TGTGCCAGCAGTTTTGTCGTGTCTAGCGTAACAGATACGCAGTATTTT.

This clonotype has more than one count but fewer than ten. The genes are TRBV6-1 and TRBJ2-7; TRBD2 matches at 7 bases. The V gene's germline CDR1 is MNHNS and CDR2 SASEGT. The CDR3 runs to 14 residues. With 6 bases clipped from V and 3 bases from J, the junction kept 8 bases outside the gene matches. CDR3 protein: CASRFREGFYEQYF. The CDR3, as DNA: TGTGCCAGCAGATTCAGGGAGGGCTTCTACGAGCAGTACTTC.

This clonotype was counted between two and nine times. The V and J genes are TRBV10-2 and TRBJ2-1; TRBD1 might be the D (7 bases). CDR1 and CDR2 (germline): WSHSY, SAAADI. V lost 6 bases to trimming and J lost 4 bases, with 13 bases between them. The CDR3 sequence is 14 residues long. CDR3 amino acids: CASREGAGYNEQFF. In DNA form, the CDR3 reads TGCGCCAGCAGGGAGGGGGCCGGTTACAATGAGCAGTTCTTC.

This clonotype has ten or more counts. This chain connects TRBV11-2 to TRBJ2-7; D gene uncertain. Per the germline V gene, CDR1 is SGHAT and CDR2 is FQNNGV. V lost 5 bases and J lost 5, with 13 bases in between. CDR3 length: 13 residues. CDR3 loop: CASSKHLFNEQYF. The DNA for the CDR3 is TGTGCCAGCAGCAAACACCTCTTCAACGAGCAGTACTTC.